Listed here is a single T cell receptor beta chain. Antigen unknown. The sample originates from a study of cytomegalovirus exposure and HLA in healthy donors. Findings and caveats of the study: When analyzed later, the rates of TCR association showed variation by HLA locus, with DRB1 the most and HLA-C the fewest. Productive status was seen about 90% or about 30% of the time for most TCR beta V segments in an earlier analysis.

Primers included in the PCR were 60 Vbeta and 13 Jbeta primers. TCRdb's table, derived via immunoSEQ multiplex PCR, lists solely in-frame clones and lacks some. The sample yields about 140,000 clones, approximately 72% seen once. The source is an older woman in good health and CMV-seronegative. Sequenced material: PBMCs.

The CDR3 reads CASKGDNEQFF. The CDR3 bases are TGTGCCAGCAAAGGGGACAATGAGCAGTTCTTC. This sequence joins TRBV7-3 and TRBJ2-1; weak D call: TRBD1 (5 bases). Germline assignment: CDR1 SGHTA and CDR2 FQGTGA. The CDR3 loop spans 11 amino acids. V lost 7 bases, J lost 5 bases, and 6 bases lay in between.